One sample yielded the 3 T cell receptor beta chains listed below, sequenced in a study of T-cell memory formation after mild COVID-19. A single record per CDR3 protein comes from TCRdb applying MiXCR to the 5' RACE reads. Found here are more than 300,000 distinct CDR3 sequences, roughly an eighth of them singletons; the top ten hold 22%. Sequences were obtained from PBMCs or a T cell subset sorted from them (not recorded which). These receptors all come from a man between 18 and 29 years old who had mild COVID-19 (a few samples of this study predate the infection). Cell type and time point are not known.

The J gene is TRBJ2-2, the V gene TRBV2; D not resolved. Trimming pared 8 bases from V and 6 bases from J, leaving 7 bases between. Germline loops: CDR1 SNHLY, CDR2 FYNNEI. The CDR3 loop spans 11 amino acids. CDR3 sequence (DNA): TGTGCCAGCGGCTTGCCCGGGGAGCTGTTTTTT. This encodes CASGLPGELFF. Complete variable domain (other parts from reference TRBV2 and TRBJ2-2): EPEVTQTPSHQVTQMGQEVILRCVPISNHLYFYWYRQILGQKVEFLVSFYNNEISEKSEIFDDQFSVERPDGSNFTLKIRSTKLEDSAMYFCASGLPGELFFGEGSRLTVL.

In its sample, this clonotype was seen a few times. The chain employs TRBV6-2 or TRBV6-3 and TRBJ1-1, with D possibly matching TRBD1 (6 bases). The CDR3 consists of 14 residues. The V end was cut by 4 bases, the J end by 0 bases, with 9 bases between. From germline, CDR1 is MNHEY and CDR2 SVGEGT. CDR3 sequence: CASSFRGMNTEAFF. In DNA, the CDR3 is TGTGCCAGCAGTTTCAGGGGAATGAACACTGAAGCTTTCTTT.

This clonotype has a handful of counts. The V gene is TRBV7-2, the J gene TRBJ1-5, with TRBD1 matching over 8 bases. V lost 5 bases, J lost 1 base, and 4 bases stayed unmatched. CDR1 is SGHTA, CDR2 FQGNSA, per germline. The CDR3 is 15 residues long. CDR3 residues: CASSHRGWSNQPQHF. The CDR3 DNA reads as TGTGCCAGCAGCCACAGGGGGTGGAGCAATCAGCCCCAGCATTTT.